Below are 32 T cell receptor beta chains sequenced from a single sample in a study of cytomegalovirus exposure and HLA in healthy donors. Some clones are missing from TCRdb's copy, which holds only in-frame ones; the method was immunoSEQ multiplex PCR. In the table there are about 64,000 clones, about 89% of which are singletons. The sequencing sample was made of PBMCs. These receptors were collected from a woman younger than 30 in good health and CMV-seronegative.

J is TRBJ1-4 and V is TRBV28, with D possibly matching TRBD1 (6 bases). The CDR3 has 14 amino acids. Trimming removed 6 bases at V and 1 base at J, with 9 bases between. Per the germline V gene, CDR1 is MDHEN and CDR2 is SYDVKM. CDR3 coding DNA: TGTGCCAGCAGCCAAGGGGGAACTAATGAAAAACTGTTTTTT. Encoded protein: CASSQGGTNEKLFF.

This clone was counted between two and nine times. The CDR3 is CASGQGAVYEQYF. In nucleotides, the CDR3 is TGTGCCAGCGGACAGGGGGCTGTCTACGAGCAGTACTTC. The gene calls are TRBV2 and TRBJ2-7; 11 nucleotides agree with TRBD1. The CDR3 extends over 13 amino acids. Germline lookup yields CDR1 SNHLY and CDR2 FYNNEI. The trim removed 8 bases at V and 3 bases at J, leaving 3 bases unmatched.

CDR3: CASSIGLAGPDTQYF. The CDR3 nucleotides are TGTGCCAGTAGTATAGGTTTAGCGGGACCAGATACGCAGTATTTT. The V and J genes are TRBV19 and TRBJ2-3; 8 nucleotides match TRBD2. The CDR3 consists of 15 residues. V was pared by 1 base and J by 4 bases, with 4 bases of the junction left unmatched. Germline loops: CDR1 LNHDA, CDR2 SQIVND (reference sequence).

This chain joins TRBV18 and TRBJ1-5; 10 positions agree with TRBD1. Germline CDR1 is KGHSH and CDR2 is LQKENI. The junction had 8 bases not matched to a gene; V was cut back by 4 bases and J by 5 bases. The CDR3 totals 16 residues. Written as DNA, the CDR3 is TGTGCCAGCTCACTCCTAGCGGGACAGGGGCATCAGCCCCAGCATTTT. It codes for CASSLLAGQGHQPQHF.

The rearrangement links TRBV7-3 to TRBJ2-5, with TRBD2 as a possible D gene (6 bases). Germline V CDR1 and CDR2: SGHTA, FQGTGA. The CDR3 length is 13 residues. V was cut by 3 bases and J by 5 bases, with 10 bases left in between. The chain's CDR3 is CASSLGGTETQYF. The CDR3 DNA sequence: TGTGCCAGCAGCTTGGGGGGTACGGAGACCCAGTACTTC.

The CDR3: CAWSRLPVVDNEQFF. CDR3 coding DNA: TGTGCCTGGAGTAGACTCCCTGTGGTGGACAATGAGCAGTTCTTC. The V and J genes are TRBV30 and TRBJ2-1; no reliable D call. CDR3 length: 15 residues. Germline CDR1 GTSNPN, CDR2 SVGIG (reference sequence). The V end lost 2 bases, the J end lost 5 bases, and 16 bases lay between the germline ends.

The V gene is TRBV11-2, the J gene TRBJ2-2; 8 nucleotides agree with TRBD2. This CDR3 has 16 amino acids. Germline assignment: CDR1 SGHAT and CDR2 FQNNGV. The V gene end was trimmed by 5 bases and the J gene end by 4 bases; junction bases not matched to a gene: 9. The CDR3 reads CASSPIAGIGTGELFF. The CDR3 nucleotides read TGTGCCAGCAGCCCTATAGCGGGAATCGGCACCGGGGAGCTGTTTTTT. The full variable domain, completed using reference TRBV11-2 and TRBJ2-2, is EAGVAQSPRYKIIEKRQSVAFWCNPISGHATLYWYQQILGQGPKLLIQFQNNGVVDDSQLPKDRFSAERLKGVDSTLKIQPAKLEDSAVYLCASSPIAGIGTGELFFGEGSRLTVL.

The chain links TRBV28 to TRBJ1-4; 10 bases fit TRBD1. V was pared by 5 bases and J by 7 bases, with 7 bases of the junction left unmatched. The CDR3 contains 15 residues. The germline V gene encodes CDR1 MDHEN and CDR2 SYDVKM. The CDR3 loop reads CASSRDDRGREKLFF. For the CDR3, the DNA is TGTGCCAGCAGTCGAGATGACAGGGGGCGTGAAAAACTGTTTTTT. Based on the CDR3 plus reference TRBV28 and TRBJ1-4, the full variable domain is DVKVTQSSRYLVKRTGEKVFLECVQDMDHENMFWYRQDPGLGLRLIYFSYDVKMKEKGDIPEGYSVSREKKERFSLILESASTNQTSMYLCASSRDDRGREKLFFGSGTQLSVL.

The chain carries TRBV7-7 and TRBJ2-2; 10 nucleotides align to TRBD2. Trimming at V came to 5 bases and at J to 6 bases, leaving 3 bases not matched to a gene. Germline V gives CDR1 SSHAT, CDR2 FNYEAQ (reference sequence). CDR3 length equals 14 residues. Here the CDR3 DNA reads TGTGCCAGCAGCCCTAGCGGGAGCGCCGGGGAGCTGTTTTTT. Protein: CASSPSGSAGELFF.

This clone was found a few times. V and J are TRBV4-2 and TRBJ1-2, with 9 positions matching TRBD1. Germline CDR1 LGHNA, CDR2 YNFKEQ. After removal of 4 bases from V and 5 bases from J, the junction contained 14 bases not matched to a gene. The CDR3 spans 17 residues. CDR3 DNA sequence: TGTGCCAGCAGCCGAGACGCCCCGACCGGGACAGGGTATGGCTACACCTTC. Amino acids: CASSRDAPTGTGYGYTF.

The chain joins TRBV7-9 to TRBJ1-6; TRBD1 aligns across 9 bases. The CDR3 length is 14 residues. Germline V CDR1 and CDR2: SEHNR, FQNEAQ (reference sequence). Losses at the gene ends were 3 bases for V and 8 bases for J; bases not matched to a gene: 2. The chain's CDR3 is CASSFGQGYSPLHF. In DNA, the CDR3 is TGTGCCAGCAGCTTCGGACAGGGGTATTCACCCCTCCACTTT.

This clone was observed a handful of times. The chain recombines TRBV5-6 with TRBJ1-2; 10 positions agree with TRBD1. CDR3 length: 15 residues. Trimming took 0 bases from V and 2 from J; bases not matched to a gene: 1. Germline loops: CDR1 SGHDT, CDR2 YYEEEE. CDR3 nucleotide sequence: TGTGCCAGCAGCTTGGGGGGACAGGGGAACTATGGCTACACCTTC. Translated: CASSLGGQGNYGYTF.

This clone was observed a handful of times. The J gene is TRBJ2-7, the V gene TRBV5-1; D possibly corresponds to TRBD1 (6 bases). This CDR3 spans 14 amino acids. Germline lookup yields CDR1 SGHRS and CDR2 YFSETQ. Trimming shortened V by 0 bases and J by 5 bases, and 12 bases separated the two germline ends. The CDR3 nucleotides read TGCGCCAGCAGCTTGGCACAGGGAGTCGACGAGCAGTACTTC. Translation: CASSLAQGVDEQYF.

The gene calls are TRBV9 and TRBJ1-1; maybe TRBD1 (6 bases). The germline CDR1 and CDR2 sequences are SGDLS and YYNGEE. Trimming pared 0 bases from V and 1 base from J, leaving 16 bases between. The CDR3 spans 17 residues. The chain's CDR3 is CASSVAQGPVGNTEAFF. The CDR3, as DNA: TGTGCCAGCAGCGTAGCCCAGGGGCCTGTTGGGAACACTGAAGCTTTCTTT.

The chain recombines TRBV7-2 with TRBJ2-5; unclear D gene. The germline V gene encodes CDR1 SGHTA and CDR2 FQGNSA. Trimming left V 2 bases short and J 5 bases short, with 9 bases between. The CDR3 has 13 residues. The CDR3 DNA follows: TGTGCCAGCAGCTTACCTAATTGGGAGACCCAGTACTTC. Translating gives CASSLPNWETQYF.

The chain has TRBV7-3 and TRBJ2-3, with TRBD2 matching 12 bases. The V segment lost 5 bases and the J segment 7 bases; nucleotides outside the gene matches: 7. The CDR3 covers 15 residues. The germline CDR1 and CDR2 sequences are SGHTA and FQGTGA. The CDR3 bases are TGTGCCAGCAGCCCAACTAGCGGGGGGTCCCATACGCAGTATTTT. Translating gives CASSPTSGGSHTQYF.

The rearrangement links TRBV23-1 to TRBJ2-1; no firm D call. TRBV23-1 is sorted into the ORF group, with uncertain function. V lost 4 bases, J lost 4 bases, and 8 bases lay in between. The CDR3 covers 13 residues. The CDR3 coding sequence is TGCGCCAGCAGTCTCCTAGATTACAATGAGCAGTTCTTC. Translation gives CASSLLDYNEQFF.

This rearrangement joins TRBV23-1 to TRBJ1-3, with a tentative D call TRBD1 (5 bases). TRBV23-1 is filed as an ORF, its function uncertain. This CDR3 is 15 amino acids long. V was cut by 11 bases and J by 6 bases, with 23 bases left in between. The DNA of the CDR3 is TGCGCCCCCAGACTGGAGGGGCCGACGGCAAACACCATATATTTT. As protein: CAPRLEGPTANTIYF.

The genes are TRBV6-7 and TRBJ2-7; 12 nucleotides line up with TRBD2. TRBV6-7 is marked as an open reading frame, function uncertain. The CDR3 contains 17 residues. V shed 0 bases, J shed 1 base, and the junction held 4 bases outside the gene matches. The CDR3 DNA follows: TGTGCCAGCAGTTACTCGGGACTAGCGGGTTCTTCCTACGAGCAGTACTTC. Translation gives CASSYSGLAGSSYEQYF.

The chain has TRBV15 and TRBJ2-5; the D is unclear. Trimming left V 3 bases short and J 1 base short, with 6 bases between. CDR1 and CDR2 (germline): LNHNV, YYDKDF (reference sequence). This CDR3 has 13 amino acids. CDR3 DNA sequence: TGTGCCACCAGCAGGCGGTTCCAAGAGACCCAGTACTTC. Encoded protein: CATSRRFQETQYF.

The J gene is TRBJ2-1, the V gene TRBV12-5, with 12 bases that match TRBD2. Losses at the gene ends were 4 bases for V and 1 base for J; bases not matched to a gene: 8. Germline lookup yields CDR1 LGHNT and CDR2 FRNRAP. The CDR3 consists of 18 residues. The CDR3 spells CASGSETLAGGSYNEQFF. The CDR3 DNA reads as TGTGCTAGTGGTTCGGAGACACTAGCGGGAGGTTCCTACAATGAGCAGTTCTTC.

The J gene is TRBJ2-7, the V gene TRBV30, with a weak D call TRBD1 (6 bases). V dropped 5 bases and J dropped 2 bases, with 13 bases sitting between them. Germline V CDR1 and CDR2: GTSNPN, SVGIG (reference sequence). This CDR3 is built from 13 residues. The CDR3 DNA reads TGTGCCTGGGGGGGCCTAGGGCCCTACGAGCAGTACTTC. It translates to CAWGGLGPYEQYF.

The CDR3 protein is CAWSVHVLQPQHF. The CDR3 bases are TGTGCCTGGAGTGTACATGTTCTTCAGCCCCAGCATTTT. The chain combines TRBV30 with TRBJ1-5; D unclear. Germline CDR1 is GTSNPN and CDR2 is SVGIG (reference sequence). The CDR3 is 13 residues long. V was pared by 0 bases and J by 6 bases, with 9 bases between.

V is TRBV7-2 and J is TRBJ2-2; 8 bases map to TRBD2. With V trimmed by 2 bases and J by 6 bases, 5 bases remained unmatched. CDR1 and CDR2 from the germline V gene are SGHTA and FQGNSA. The CDR3 contains 15 residues. Written as DNA, the CDR3 is TGTGCCAGCAGCTTAATGACGGGAGGGTCCGGGGAGCTGTTTTTT. This encodes CASSLMTGGSGELFF.

This clone has only a few counts. The chain recombines TRBV7-8 with TRBJ2-2, with 9 bases lining up with TRBD2. Per germline, CDR1 SGHVS and CDR2 FQNEAQ. V lost 5 bases and J lost 5; bases outside the gene matches: 15. The CDR3 is 18 amino acids. The CDR3 loop is CASSPRTYSGRETGELFF. The CDR3 nucleotides are TGTGCCAGCAGCCCCCGGACTTATAGCGGGAGAGAAACCGGGGAGCTGTTTTTT.

V is TRBV15 and J is TRBJ1-2, with 8 bases that match TRBD1. The CDR3 is 14 residues long. Germline CDR1 and CDR2: LNHNV and YYDKDF (reference sequence). V was clipped by 3 bases and J by 8 bases; unmatched bases: 8. For the CDR3, the DNA is TGTGCCACCAGCAGGGACAGGGCGATCGGGGGCTACACCTTC. It encodes CATSRDRAIGGYTF.

The CDR3 DNA reads TGTGCCAGCACCGCCTGGGGACAAAGCTCCTACAATGAGCAGTTCTTC. This codes for CASTAWGQSSYNEQFF. This chain joins TRBV7-8 and TRBJ2-1, with TRBD1 as a possible D gene (6 bases). The CDR3 runs 16 residues. Trimming shortened V by 7 bases and J by 0 bases, and 16 bases separated the two germline ends. Germline CDR1 is SGHVS and CDR2 is FQNEAQ.

There are a few counts of this clone. The rearrangement links TRBV6-6 to TRBJ2-7; weak D call: TRBD2 (5 bases). Trimming removed 0 bases at V and 2 bases at J, with 11 bases between. The germline V gene has CDR1 MNHNY and CDR2 SVGAGI (reference sequence). The CDR3 covers 15 residues. CDR3 amino acids: CASSYSLAITYEQYF. The CDR3 region has the DNA TGTGCCAGCAGTTACTCCTTAGCGATTACCTACGAGCAGTACTTC.

DNA for the CDR3: TGTGCCAGCAGCTTAGCCGACGAGCAGTACTTC. Amino acids: CASSLADEQYF. V and J are TRBV11-2 and TRBJ2-7; D unclear. Germline assignment: CDR1 SGHAT and CDR2 FQNNGV. V shed 1 base and J shed 5 bases, with 3 bases lying between them. The CDR3 length is 11 residues.

The chain is built from TRBV29-1 and TRBJ2-5, with D perhaps matching TRBD2 (6 bases). Germline lookup yields CDR1 SQVTM and CDR2 ANQGSEA. V shed 5 bases and J shed 7 bases, with 17 bases lying between them. The CDR3 has 13 amino acids. In nucleotides, the CDR3 is TGCAGCGTTCGGTCTGCAGCAGCGGGGACCCAGTACTTC. Its protein product is CSVRSAAAGTQYF.

The chain recombines TRBV2 with TRBJ2-2, with unresolved D. The V and J ends lost 4 bases and 0 bases respectively, with 9 bases between them. Germline-derived CDR1 and CDR2 are SNHLY and FYNNEI. CDR3 size: 15 residues. CDR3 amino acids: CASSGRLSNTGELFF. The CDR3 coding sequence is TGTGCCAGCAGTGGTCGTTTATCGAACACCGGGGAGCTGTTTTTT.

The chain employs TRBV19 and TRBJ2-5; D gene unclear. Germline loops: CDR1 LNHDA, CDR2 SQIVND (reference sequence). V shed 3 bases and J shed 1 base, with 9 bases lying between them. This CDR3 comprises 14 residues. As DNA, the CDR3 is TGTGCCAGTAGTATTAGGAGCTTCCAAGAGACCCAGTACTTC. Protein sequence: CASSIRSFQETQYF.